This T cell receptor (beta chain) was found in a study of shared clonotypes between healthy human individuals. Profiled with immunoSEQ multiplex PCR; TCRdb holds only in-frame clones, not every one. In the table there are hundreds of thousands of clones, 96% of which are singletons. Trimming left V 1 base short and J 2 bases short, with 15 bases between. This CDR3 is 16 amino acids long. Germline-derived CDR1 and CDR2 are SQVTM and ANQGSEA. CD8 cells regarded as naive lacked CD45RO, were positively chosen for CCR7, and omitted terminally differentiated effector memory CD45RA+ cells. As to this clone: Antigen specificity is unknown.

Regarding the study as a whole: Clonotypes shared by all four sorted-subset donors had higher generation probabilities than non-shared clonotypes.

The origin of this receptor is a woman in her twenties or thirties in good health. The genes are TRBV29-1 and TRBJ2-1; D may be TRBD2 (6 bases). Sequenced input: naive CD8+ T cells sorted from blood. The CDR3 region has the DNA TGCAGCGTTGAAGGTCATCGGGAGAGTCCCTACAATGAGCAGTTCTTC. Amino acid sequence: CSVEGHRESPYNEQFF.